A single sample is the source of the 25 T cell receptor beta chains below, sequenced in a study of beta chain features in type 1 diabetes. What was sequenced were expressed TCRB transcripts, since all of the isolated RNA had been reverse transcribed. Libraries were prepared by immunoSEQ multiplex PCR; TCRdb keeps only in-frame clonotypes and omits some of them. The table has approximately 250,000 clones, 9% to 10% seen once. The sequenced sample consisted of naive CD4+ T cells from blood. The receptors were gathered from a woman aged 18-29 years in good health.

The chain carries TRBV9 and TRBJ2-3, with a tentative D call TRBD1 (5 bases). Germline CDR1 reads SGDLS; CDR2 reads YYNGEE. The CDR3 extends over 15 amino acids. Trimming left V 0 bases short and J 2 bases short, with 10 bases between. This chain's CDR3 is CASSVAGQYTDTQYF. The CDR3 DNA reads TGTGCCAGCAGCGTAGCAGGGCAATACACAGATACGCAGTATTTT.

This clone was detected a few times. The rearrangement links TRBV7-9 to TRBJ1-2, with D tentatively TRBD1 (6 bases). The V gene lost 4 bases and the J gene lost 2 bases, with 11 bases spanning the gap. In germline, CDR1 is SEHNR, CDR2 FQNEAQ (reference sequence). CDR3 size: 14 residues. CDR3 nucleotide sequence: TGTGCCAGCAGCTCTTACAGGGAGAACTATGGCTACACCTTC. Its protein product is CASSSYRENYGYTF.

For the CDR3, the DNA is TGTGCCAGCTCACCCAGGGAGGCCTTCCAGCTGAACACTGAAGCTTTCTTT. This translates into CASSPREAFQLNTEAFF. This sequence joins TRBV18 and TRBJ1-1; D is possibly TRBD1 (5 bases). CDR3 size: 17 residues. V lost 3 bases to trimming and J lost 0 bases, with 17 bases between them. The germline CDR1 and CDR2 sequences are KGHSH and LQKENI.

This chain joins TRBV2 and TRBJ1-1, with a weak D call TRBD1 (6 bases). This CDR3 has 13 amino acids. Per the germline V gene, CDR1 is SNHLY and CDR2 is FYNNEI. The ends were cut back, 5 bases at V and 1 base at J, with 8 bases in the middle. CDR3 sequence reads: CASSTTGNTEAFF. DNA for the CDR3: TGTGCCAGCAGTACGACAGGGAACACTGAAGCTTTCTTT. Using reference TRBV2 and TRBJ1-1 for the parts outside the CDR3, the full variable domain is EPEVTQTPSHQVTQMGQEVILRCVPISNHLYFYWYRQILGQKVEFLVSFYNNEISEKSEIFDDQFSVERPDGSNFTLKIRSTKLEDSAMYFCASSTTGNTEAFFGQGTRLTVV.

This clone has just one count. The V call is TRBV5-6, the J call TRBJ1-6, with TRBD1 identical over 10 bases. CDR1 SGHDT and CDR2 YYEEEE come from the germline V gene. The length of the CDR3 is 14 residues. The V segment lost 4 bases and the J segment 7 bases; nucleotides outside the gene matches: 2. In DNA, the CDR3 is TGTGCCAGCAGCGCGGACAGGGGGAATTCACCCCTCCACTTT. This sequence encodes CASSADRGNSPLHF.

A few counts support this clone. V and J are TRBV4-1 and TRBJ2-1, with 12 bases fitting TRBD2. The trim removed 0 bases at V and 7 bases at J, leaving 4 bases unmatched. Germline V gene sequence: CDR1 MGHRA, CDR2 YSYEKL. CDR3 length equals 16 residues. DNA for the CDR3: TGCGCCAGCAGCCAAGATCCTAGCGGGAGGGGAAATGAGCAGTTCTTC. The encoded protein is CASSQDPSGRGNEQFF.

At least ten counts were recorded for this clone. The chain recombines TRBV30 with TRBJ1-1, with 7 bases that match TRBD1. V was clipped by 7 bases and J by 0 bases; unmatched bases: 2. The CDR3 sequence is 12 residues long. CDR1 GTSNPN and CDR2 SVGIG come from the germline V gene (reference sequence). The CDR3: CASGQVNTEAFF. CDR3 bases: TGTGCCTCAGGACAGGTGAACACTGAAGCTTTCTTT.

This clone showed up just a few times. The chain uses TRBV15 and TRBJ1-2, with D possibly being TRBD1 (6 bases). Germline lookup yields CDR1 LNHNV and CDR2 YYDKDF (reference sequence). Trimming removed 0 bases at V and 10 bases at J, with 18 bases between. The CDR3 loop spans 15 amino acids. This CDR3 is CATSREYRALGDYTF. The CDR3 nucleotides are TGTGCCACCAGCAGAGAATACAGGGCGTTAGGAGACTACACCTTC.

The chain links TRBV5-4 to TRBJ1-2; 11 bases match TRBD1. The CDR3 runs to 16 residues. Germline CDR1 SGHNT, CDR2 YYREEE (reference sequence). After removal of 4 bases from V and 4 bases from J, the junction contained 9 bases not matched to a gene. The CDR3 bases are TGTGCCAGCAGCACCCCTGGGACAGGGGGACTCTATGGCTACACCTTC. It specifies CASSTPGTGGLYGYTF.

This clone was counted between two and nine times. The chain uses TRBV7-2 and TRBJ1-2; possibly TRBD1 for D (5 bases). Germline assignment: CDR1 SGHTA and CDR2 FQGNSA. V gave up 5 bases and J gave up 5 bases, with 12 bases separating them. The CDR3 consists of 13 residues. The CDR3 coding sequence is TGTGCCAGCAGCCAGAGCAGGGATTATGGCTACACCTTC. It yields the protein CASSQSRDYGYTF.

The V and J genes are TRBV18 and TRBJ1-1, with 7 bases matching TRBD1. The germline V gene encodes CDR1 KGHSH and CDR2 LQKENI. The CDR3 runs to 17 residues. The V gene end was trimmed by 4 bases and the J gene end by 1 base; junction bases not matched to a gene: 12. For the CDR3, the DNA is TGTGCCAGCTCACAAAGTAGACAGGGCGGGTGGAACACTGAAGCTTTCTTT. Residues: CASSQSRQGGWNTEAFF.

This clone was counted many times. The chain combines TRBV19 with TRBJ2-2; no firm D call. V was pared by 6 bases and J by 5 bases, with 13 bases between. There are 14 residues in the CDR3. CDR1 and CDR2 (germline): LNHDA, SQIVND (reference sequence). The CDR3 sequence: CASSEPGRTGELFF. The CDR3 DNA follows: TGTGCCAGTAGCGAGCCGGGTAGGACCGGGGAGCTGTTTTTT.

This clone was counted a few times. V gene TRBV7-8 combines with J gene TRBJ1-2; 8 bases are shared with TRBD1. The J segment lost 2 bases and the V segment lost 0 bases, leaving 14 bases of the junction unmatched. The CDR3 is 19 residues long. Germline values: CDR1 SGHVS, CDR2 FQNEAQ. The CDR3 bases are TGTGCCAGCAGCTTAGCACAAATCTGGCGTCAGGGGGCAAACTATGGCTACACCTTC. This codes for CASSLAQIWRQGANYGYTF.

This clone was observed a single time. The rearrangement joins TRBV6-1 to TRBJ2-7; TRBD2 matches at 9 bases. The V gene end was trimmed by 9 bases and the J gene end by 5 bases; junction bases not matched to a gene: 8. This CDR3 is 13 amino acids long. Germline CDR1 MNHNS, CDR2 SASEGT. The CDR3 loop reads CASLAGASDEQYF. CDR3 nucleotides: TGTGCCAGTTTAGCGGGAGCTTCTGACGAGCAGTACTTC.

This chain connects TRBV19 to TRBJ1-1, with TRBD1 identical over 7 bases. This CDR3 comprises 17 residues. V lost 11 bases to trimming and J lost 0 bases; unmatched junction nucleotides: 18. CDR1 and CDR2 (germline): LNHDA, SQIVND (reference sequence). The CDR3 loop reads CASQQGDRRIMNTEAFF. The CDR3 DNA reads TGTGCCTCGCAGCAGGGGGACAGACGAATCATGAACACTGAAGCTTTCTTT.

CDR3 sequence (DNA): TGCGCCAGCAGCCAAGCATCCGGCTACACCTTC. Amino acids: CASSQASGYTF. This chain uses TRBV4-1 with TRBJ1-2; D uncertain. The CDR3 totals 11 residues. Trimming stripped 1 base from V and 8 bases from J, with 5 bases between. Germline-derived CDR1 and CDR2 are MGHRA and YSYEKL.

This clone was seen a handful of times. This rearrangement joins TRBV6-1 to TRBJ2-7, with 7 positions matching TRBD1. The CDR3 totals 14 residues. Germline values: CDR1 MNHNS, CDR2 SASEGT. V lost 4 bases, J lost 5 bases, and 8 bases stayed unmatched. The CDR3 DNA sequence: TGTGCCAGCAGTGTCGTACAGGGGTACCACGAGCAGTACTTC. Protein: CASSVVQGYHEQYF.

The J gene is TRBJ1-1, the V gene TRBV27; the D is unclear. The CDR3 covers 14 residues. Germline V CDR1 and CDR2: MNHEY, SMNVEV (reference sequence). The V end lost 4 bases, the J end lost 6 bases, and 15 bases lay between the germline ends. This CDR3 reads CASSSRETGSEAFF. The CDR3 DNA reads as TGTGCCAGCAGTTCCCGGGAGACTGGGTCTGAAGCTTTCTTT.

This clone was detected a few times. CDR3: CASSKQGGYEQYF. Here the CDR3 DNA reads TGTGCCAGCAGCAAACAGGGCGGCTACGAGCAGTACTTC. The chain uses TRBV7-9 and TRBJ2-7; D may be TRBD1 (6 bases). Germline lookup yields CDR1 SEHNR and CDR2 FQNEAQ (reference sequence). This CDR3 spans 13 amino acids. V was cut by 5 bases and J by 3 bases, with 11 bases left in between.

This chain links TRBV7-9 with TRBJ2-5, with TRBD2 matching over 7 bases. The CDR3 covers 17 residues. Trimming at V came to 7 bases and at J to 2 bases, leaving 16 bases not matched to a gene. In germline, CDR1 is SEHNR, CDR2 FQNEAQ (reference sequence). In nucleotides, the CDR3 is TGTGCCAGCAACCGGGCGGGCGGCGGGAGACTACAAGAGACCCAGTACTTC. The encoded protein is CASNRAGGGRLQETQYF.

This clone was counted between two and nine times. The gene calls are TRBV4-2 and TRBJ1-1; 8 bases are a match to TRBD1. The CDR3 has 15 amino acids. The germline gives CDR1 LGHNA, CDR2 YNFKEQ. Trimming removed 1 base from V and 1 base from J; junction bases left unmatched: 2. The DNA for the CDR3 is TGTGCCAGCAGCCAAGGACAGGGGCGGAACACTGAAGCTTTCTTT. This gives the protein CASSQGQGRNTEAFF.

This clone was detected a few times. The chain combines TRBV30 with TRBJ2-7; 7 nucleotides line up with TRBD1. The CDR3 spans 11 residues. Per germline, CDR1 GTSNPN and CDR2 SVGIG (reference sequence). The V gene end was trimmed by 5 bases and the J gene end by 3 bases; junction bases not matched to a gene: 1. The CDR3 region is CAWGDSYEQYF. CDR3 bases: TGTGCCTGGGGGGACAGCTACGAGCAGTACTTC.

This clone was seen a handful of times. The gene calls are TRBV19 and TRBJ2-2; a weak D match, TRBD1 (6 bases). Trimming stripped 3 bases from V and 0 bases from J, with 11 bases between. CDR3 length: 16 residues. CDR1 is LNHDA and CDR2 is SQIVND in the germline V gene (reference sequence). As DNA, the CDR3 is TGTGCCAGTAGTATTGGTAGGGGGTCGAACACCGGGGAGCTGTTTTTT. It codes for CASSIGRGSNTGELFF.

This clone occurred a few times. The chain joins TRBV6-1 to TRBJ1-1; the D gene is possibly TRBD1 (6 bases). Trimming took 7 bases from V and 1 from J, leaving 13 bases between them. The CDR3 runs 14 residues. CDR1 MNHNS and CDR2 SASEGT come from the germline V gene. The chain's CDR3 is CASTTDRSNTEAFF. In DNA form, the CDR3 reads TGTGCCAGCACCACCGACAGGTCGAACACTGAAGCTTTCTTT.

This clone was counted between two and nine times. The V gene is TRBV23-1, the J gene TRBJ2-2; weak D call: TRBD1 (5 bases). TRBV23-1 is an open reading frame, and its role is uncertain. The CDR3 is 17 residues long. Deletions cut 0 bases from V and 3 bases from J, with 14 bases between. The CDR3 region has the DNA TGCGCCAGCAGTCAATCCTTTACAGGAGCCGACACCGGGGAGCTGTTTTTT. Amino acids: CASSQSFTGADTGELFF.